Listed below are T cell receptor beta chains from one sample, sequenced in a study of blood T cell repertoires in COVID-19. Assay: immunoSEQ multiplex PCR; the TCRdb copy retains only in-frame clones and omits some. Of around 100,000 clones in the sample, about 90% are singletons; the top ten hold more than 5%. Sequenced input: peripheral blood. The receptors shown here come from a human donor in a cohort sampled during active COVID-19. CDR3s include the opening cysteine and the closing phenylalanine or tryptophan. The D gene is left open where the match is weak. Some rows mark clone size as missing; the rest say once, few, many or name a class of expanded clone.

TRBJ2-1 NA NA 17 TRBV5-6 CASSLGGGPSSYNEQFF TGTGCCAGCAGCTTGGGCGGCGGGCCTAGCTCCTACAATGAGCAGTTCTTC
TRBJ2-2 NA NA 17 TRBV21-1 CASSKCKGRPNTGELFF TGTGCCAGCAGCAAATGTAAAGGCAGGCCGAACACCGGGGAGCTGTTTTTT
TRBJ2-1 TRBD2 few 15 TRBV11-3 CASSLGGTSSNEQFF TGTGCCAGCAGCTTAGGAGGGACTAGCAGCAATGAGCAGTTCTTC
TRBJ1-1 NA NA 13 TRBV7-2 CASSLTANTEAFF TGTGCCAGCAGCCTTACAGCGAACACTGAAGCTTTCTTT
TRBJ1-1 TRBD1 NA 14 TRBV11-2 CASSLGTGDTEAFF TGTGCCAGCAGCTTGGGGACAGGGGACACTGAAGCTTTCTTT
TRBJ1-1 TRBD1 NA 12 TRBV6-5 CASSFRGIEAFF TGTGCCAGCAGTTTCAGGGGGATTGAAGCTTTCTTT
TRBJ1-1 NA NA 12 TRBV21-1 CASSRCRTVAFF TGTGCCAGCAGCAGATGTAGGACAGTGGCTTTCTTT
TRBJ2-7 TRBD2 once 15 TRBV29-1 CSVEDLAGGPYEQYF TGCAGCGTTGAAGACCTAGCGGGAGGTCCCTACGAGCAGTACTTC
TRBJ2-3 TRBD2 NA 15 TRBV7-9 CASSLGLPSTDTQYF TGTGCCAGCAGCTTGGGACTACCTAGCACAGATACGCAGTATTTT
TRBJ1-2 TRBD1 NA 14 TRBV6-5 CATIPHDSVLTGTF TGTGCCACCATTCCGCATGACAGCGTTCTGACAGGGACCTTC
TRBJ1-2 TRBD1 NA 14 TRBV30 CAWTLTGGVYGYTF TGTGCCTGGACCCTGACAGGGGGCGTCTATGGCTACACCTTC
TRBJ1-5 TRBD1 NA 15 TRBV19 CASRDRGHLNQPQHF TGTGCCAGTCGGGACAGGGGGCATCTTAATCAGCCCCAGCATTTT
TRBJ2-7 TRBD1 NA 16 TRBV4-1 CASSQEDRGFSYEQYF TGCGCCAGCAGCCAAGAGGACAGGGGCTTCTCCTACGAGCAGTACTTC
TRBJ2-7 NA NA 15 TRBV6-2/TRBV6-3 CASSYSAGWAYEQYF TGTGCCAGCAGTTACTCAGCGGGCTGGGCTTACGAGCAGTACTTC
TRBJ2-7 NA NA 13 TRBV14 CASSQVGPYEQYF TGTGCCAGCAGCCAAGTGGGCCCCTACGAGCAGTACTTC
TRBJ1-4 NA NA 13 TRBV5-4 CASSLVPNEKLFF TGTGCCAGCAGCTTGGTTCCGAATGAAAAACTGTTTTTT
TRBJ2-5 TRBD1 NA 12 TRBV6-5 CASIGQVETQYF TGTGCCAGCATCGGACAGGTAGAGACCCAGTACTTC
TRBJ2-7 TRBD1 NA 15 TRBV11-2 CASSVDRASSYEQYF TGTGCCAGCAGCGTAGACAGGGCCAGCTCCTACGAGCAGTACTTC
TRBJ1-2 NA NA 13 TRBV5-1 CASSLDRGYGYTF TGCGCCAGCAGCTTGGATCGGGGTTATGGCTACACCTTC
TRBJ2-3 NA NA 12 TRBV5-6 CASSSGTDTQYF TGTGCCAGCAGCTCCGGGACAGATACGCAGTATTTT
TRBJ2-1 TRBD2 few 16 TRBV6-7 CASSWGREASYNEQFF TGTGCCAGCAGTTGGGGGCGGGAGGCGTCCTACAATGAGCAGTTCTTC
TRBJ1-5 NA NA 15 TRBV7-8 CASSSGTHISQPQHF TGTGCCAGCAGCTCCGGGACACATATCAGTCAGCCCCAGCATTTT
TRBJ1-1 NA NA 11 TRBV7-9 CASSPYTEAFF TGTGCCAGCAGCCCCTACACTGAAGCTTTCTTT
TRBJ2-7 NA NA 16 TRBV5-4 CASSGGPERMDYEQYF TGTGCCAGCAGCGGAGGCCCAGAACGGATGGACTACGAGCAGTACTTC
TRBJ2-7 TRBD2 NA 14 TRBV6-2/TRBV6-3 CASRPSGSENEQYF TGTGCCAGCAGACCTAGCGGGAGCGAAAACGAGCAGTACTTC
TRBJ2-2 TRBD2 NA 16 TRBV19 CASSNPGGRGTGELFF TGTGCCAGTAGTAATCCGGGGGGGCGCGGCACCGGGGAGCTGTTTTTT
TRBJ1-2 TRBD1 NA 15 TRBV5-8 CASSLVPPDRGGYTF TGTGCCAGCAGCTTGGTTCCGCCTGACAGGGGGGGCTACACCTTC
TRBJ1-3 NA NA 15 TRBV2 CASSERTGFGNTIYF TGTGCCAGCAGTGAACGAACAGGGTTTGGAAACACCATATATTTT
TRBJ2-7 TRBD2 once 16 TRBV7-2 CASSLSPGLAQYEQYF TGTGCCAGCAGCTTAAGCCCGGGACTAGCGCAATACGAGCAGTACTTC
TRBJ1-1 TRBD1 NA 14 TRBV2 CAILPRTGGTEAFF TGTGCCATCCTACCCAGGACAGGGGGCACTGAAGCTTTCTTT
TRBJ1-5 TRBD1 NA 14 TRBV3-1/TRBV3-2 CASSPTDRDQPQHF TGTGCCAGCAGCCCCACCGACAGGGATCAGCCCCAGCATTTT
TRBJ1-4 NA NA 13 TRBV19 CASSTGANEKLFF TGTGCCAGTAGTACGGGAGCGAATGAAAAACTGTTTTTT
TRBJ2-7 NA NA 15 TRBV7-2 CASSPTRDNLLEQYF TGTGCCAGCAGCCCCACACGGGACAACCTCCTCGAGCAGTACTTC
TRBJ1-1 TRBD1 once 14 TRBV6-4 CASRGQGASAEAFF TGTGCCAGCAGGGGACAGGGGGCTAGTGCTGAAGCTTTCTTT
TRBJ2-7 NA NA 16 TRBV25-1 CASSLNIMGGSYEQYF TGTGCCAGCAGCCTTAATATCATGGGGGGATCCTACGAGCAGTACTTC
TRBJ2-7 TRBD1 NA 15 TRBV6-2/TRBV6-3 CASSSPDRGLLGQYF TGTGCCAGCAGTTCCCCGGACAGGGGTCTCCTAGGGCAGTACTTC
TRBJ2-3 NA NA 11 TRBV24-1 CATSTTDTQYF TGTGCCACCAGCACAACAGATACGCAGTATTTT
TRBJ2-2 NA NA 16 TRBV29-1 CSVEEAGMGNTGELFF TGCAGCGTTGAAGAAGCAGGGATGGGGAACACCGGGGAGCTGTTTTTT